The rows below give T cell receptor beta chains drawn from one sample of a study of cytomegalovirus exposure and HLA in healthy donors. Only in-frame clones appear in the TCRdb table, and some are missing; sequencing was by immunoSEQ multiplex PCR. The sample has about 180,000 clones; about four fifths are singletons. The sequenced material came from PBMCs. These TCRs come from a woman between 50 and 59 years old in good health and CMV-seropositive. The CDR3 runs from the conserved cysteine through the conserved F or W. The order of the fields is clone size, V gene, D gene, J gene, CDR3 protein, CDR3 DNA. A D gene is named only where the DNA matches it firmly. Some rows have no size entry. The others give once, few or many, or a class for an expanded clone.

>NA|TRBV9|TRBD2|TRBJ2-1
CASSVEAGAYNEQFF
TGTGCCAGCAGCGTAGAAGCGGGAGCCTACAATGAGCAGTTCTTC
>NA|TRBV27|TRBD1|TRBJ1-5
CASRKTPTGTNQPQHF
TGTGCCAGCAGAAAAACTCCGACAGGGACTAATCAGCCCCAGCATTTT
>few|TRBV2|NA|TRBJ1-4
CARGVGGSDEKLFF
TGTGCCAGGGGGGTCGGGGGATCGGATGAAAAACTGTTTTTT
>few|TRBV6-5|TRBD2|TRBJ2-7
CASSPKRDSLKQYF
TGTGCCAGCAGCCCTAAGCGGGACTCCTTGAAGCAGTACTTC
>NA|TRBV27|TRBD1|TRBJ1-1
CASSSIATGTEAFF
TGTGCCAGCAGTTCTATTGCGACAGGGACTGAAGCTTTCTTT
>NA|TRBV7-9|NA|TRBJ1-2
CASSLEPSGYTF
TGTGCCAGCAGCTTAGAGCCAAGCGGCTACACCTTC
>NA|TRBV6-5|TRBD1|TRBJ1-1
CASRPDRGHREEAFF
TGTGCCAGCAGACCGGACAGGGGACACCGCGAGGAAGCTTTCTTT
>NA|TRBV30|TRBD1|TRBJ2-7
CAWSNIRDRGHYYEQYF
TGTGCCTGGAGTAATATCCGGGACAGGGGGCATTACTACGAGCAGTACTTC
>NA|TRBV19|NA|TRBJ2-2
CASTWDINTGELFF
TGTGCCAGTACCTGGGACATAAACACCGGGGAGCTGTTTTTT
>NA|TRBV27|TRBD1|TRBJ1-1
CASSGWQGGSTEAFF
TGTGCCAGCAGTGGGTGGCAGGGGGGTAGCACTGAAGCTTTCTTT
>NA|TRBV9|TRBD2|TRBJ2-5
CASSVPSGGKETQYF
TGTGCCAGCAGCGTACCTAGCGGGGGAAAAGAGACCCAGTACTTC
>once|TRBV15|TRBD1|TRBJ2-3
CATSRGRRTGGEGTDTQYF
TGTGCCACCAGCAGAGGGAGACGAACAGGGGGCGAGGGAACAGATACGCAGTATTTT
>NA|TRBV15|TRBD2|TRBJ2-2
CATSRDHALGGGARTGELFF
TGTGCCACCAGCAGAGATCATGCCCTCGGGGGAGGGGCGCGGACCGGGGAGCTGTTTTTT
>NA|TRBV30|NA|TRBJ1-6
CAWSVRYELPTTPLHF
TGTGCCTGGAGTGTCCGTTATGAGTTACCGACTACACCCCTCCACTTT
>once|TRBV5-5|TRBD2|TRBJ2-7
CASSLPTTSGSSEQYF
TGTGCCAGCAGCTTGCCTACAACTAGCGGGAGTAGCGAGCAGTACTTC
>NA|TRBV18|TRBD1|TRBJ2-5
CATLTGGGETQYF
TGTGCCACCCTAACAGGGGGCGGAGAGACCCAGTACTTC
>NA|TRBV19|NA|TRBJ1-5
CASTKRPQGSDQPQHF
TGTGCCAGTACAAAACGACCTCAGGGAAGTGATCAGCCCCAGCATTTT
>NA|TRBV4-2|TRBD2|TRBJ2-3
CASSQESLAGGNTDTQYF
TGTGCCAGCAGCCAAGAATCCCTAGCGGGGGGAAACACAGATACGCAGTATTTT
>NA|TRBV18|NA|TRBJ2-3
CASSPGSVDTQYF
TGTGCCAGCTCACCAGGGAGCGTAGATACGCAGTATTTT
>once|TRBV15|NA|TRBJ1-1
CATSRAEMNTEAFF
TGTGCCACCAGCAGAGCGGAGATGAACACTGAAGCTTTCTTT
>NA|TRBV7-6|NA|TRBJ2-7
CASSLGMTGREQYF
TGTGCCAGCAGCTTAGGGATGACAGGGAGGGAGCAGTACTTC
>NA|TRBV7-9|NA|TRBJ1-5
CASSSSLDATYSNQPQHF
TGTGCCAGCAGCTCTAGCCTGGACGCCACATATAGCAATCAGCCCCAGCATTTT
>NA|TRBV27|NA|TRBJ1-2
CASSLSIRDFGYTF
TGTGCCAGCAGTTTATCGATAAGGGACTTTGGCTACACCTTC
>NA|TRBV15|TRBD2|TRBJ2-5
CATSRGGGETQYF
TGTGCCACCAGCAGAGGCGGGGGAGAGACCCAGTACTTC
>NA|TRBV29-1|NA|TRBJ2-1
CSVDLSGYGNEQFF
TGCAGCGTTGACCTGTCAGGGTACGGAAATGAGCAGTTCTTC
>once|TRBV7-2|NA|TRBJ1-5
CASSLVGTRNQPQHF
TGTGCCAGCAGCTTAGTGGGGACACGCAATCAGCCCCAGCATTTT
>NA|TRBV30|NA|TRBJ2-1
CAWSFGGLKGDEQFF
TGTGCCTGGAGTTTCGGGGGGCTGAAGGGCGATGAGCAGTTCTTC
>NA|TRBV14|NA|TRBJ2-5
CASSHRSRPQETQYF
TGTGCCAGCAGCCATCGTAGCAGACCCCAAGAGACCCAGTACTTC
>NA|TRBV7-9|TRBD1|TRBJ1-2
CASSTRQGYGYTF
TGTGCCAGCAGCACCCGACAGGGGTATGGCTACACCTTC
>NA|TRBV29-1|TRBD1|TRBJ2-7
CSVEDWDSSYEQYF
TGCAGCGTTGAAGATTGGGACAGCTCCTACGAGCAGTACTTC
>once|TRBV27|TRBD2|TRBJ2-1
CASSLSASGRWNEQFF
TGTGCCAGCAGTTTATCCGCTAGCGGGAGGTGGAATGAGCAGTTCTTC
>NA|TRBV5-6|NA|TRBJ2-3
CASSLVGGAGSTDTQYF
TGTGCCAGCAGCTTGGTGGGGGGGGCCGGTAGCACAGATACGCAGTATTTT
>few|TRBV7-9|TRBD2|TRBJ2-3
CSSSFAGTSPGDTQYF
TGTTCCAGCAGCTTCGCCGGGACTAGCCCCGGGGATACGCAGTATTTT
>NA|TRBV19|TRBD1|TRBJ2-7
CASSTRDSPYEQYF
TGTGCCAGTAGTACACGGGACAGCCCCTACGAGCAGTACTTC
>NA|TRBV7-9|NA|TRBJ1-2
CASSSDGSNYGYTF
TGTGCCAGCAGCTCCGATGGCAGTAACTATGGCTACACCTTC
>NA|TRBV27|TRBD1|TRBJ1-5
CASRTTGINQPQHF
TGTGCCAGCAGAACGACAGGGATCAATCAGCCCCAGCATTTT
>NA|TRBV18|NA|TRBJ1-2
CASSPTRQYLTTSPYGYTF
TGTGCCAGCTCACCGACGAGACAGTACCTTACTACCTCACCTTATGGCTACACCTTC
>NA|TRBV19|NA|TRBJ1-1
CASSIRENTEAFF
TGTGCCAGTAGTATTAGAGAGAACACTGAAGCTTTCTTT
>NA|TRBV18|TRBD1|TRBJ1-5
CASSPGGGTGRGNQPQHF
TGTGCCAGCTCACCGGGTGGGGGGACAGGTCGAGGCAATCAGCCCCAGCATTTT
>NA|TRBV2|NA|TRBJ2-2
CASSERQAWAGELFF
TGTGCCAGCAGTGAACGTCAGGCCTGGGCCGGGGAGCTGTTTTTT
>NA|TRBV20-1|NA|TRBJ2-7
CSARRVYEQYF
TGCAGTGCTCGTCGCGTCTACGAGCAGTACTTC
>NA|TRBV28|NA|TRBJ2-4
CASSFPPGNIQYF
TGTGCCAGCAGTTTCCCCCCGGGGAACATTCAGTACTTC
>few|TRBV28|NA|TRBJ1-5
CASSLPTVPSNQPQHF
TGTGCCAGCAGTTTGCCAACAGTGCCGAGCAATCAGCCCCAGCATTTT
>NA|TRBV6-1|NA|TRBJ2-6
CASTAGDAGANVLTF
TGTGCCAGCACTGCAGGGGATGCTGGGGCCAACGTCCTGACTTTC
>NA|TRBV19|NA|TRBJ1-2
CASSLDGGGYGYTF
TGTGCCAGTAGCCTAGACGGGGGAGGCTATGGCTACACCTTC
>NA|TRBV5-1|NA|TRBJ2-3
CASSPTGPWRLDTQYF
TGCGCCAGCAGCCCCACCGGCCCCTGGAGGTTAGATACGCAGTATTTT
>NA|TRBV6-1|TRBD2|TRBJ2-2
CASSRRGAGELFF
TGTGCCAGCAGTCGGCGGGGGGCCGGGGAGCTGTTTTTT
>NA|TRBV28|TRBD2|TRBJ2-5
CAAEAGVRETQYF
TGTGCCGCAGAAGCGGGAGTAAGAGAGACCCAGTACTTC
>NA|TRBV4-2|TRBD2|TRBJ2-1
CASSQELIPGLAGGYGNEQFF
TGTGCCAGCAGCCAAGAGTTGATCCCGGGACTAGCGGGGGGGTATGGCAATGAGCAGTTCTTC
>NA|TRBV4-2|NA|TRBJ1-2
CASSQGTDHGYTF
TGTGCCAGCAGCCAAGGGACAGATCATGGCTACACCTTC
>few|TRBV5-6|TRBD1|TRBJ1-1
CASSFDRGSEAFF
TGTGCCAGCAGCTTTGACAGGGGATCTGAAGCTTTCTTT
>NA|TRBV28|NA|TRBJ1-5
CATTTLRYGGDRGNQPQHF
TGTGCCACTACCACTCTCCGCTATGGCGGGGATCGGGGCAATCAGCCCCAGCATTTT
>NA|TRBV5-4|TRBD1|TRBJ1-2
CASSLYRGQDGAGYTF
TGTGCCAGCAGCTTGTATAGGGGACAGGACGGGGCGGGCTACACCTTC
>NA|TRBV14|NA|TRBJ1-1
CASSQDWRREAFF
TGTGCCAGCAGCCAAGATTGGAGGCGTGAAGCTTTCTTT